This T cell receptor (beta chain) came from a study of T cell repertoires in cytomegalovirus infection. The wider study: It can be stated that public TCR beta signatures indicated CMV infection as well as a matching HLA type.

In its sample, this clonotype was seen a few times. The antigen remains unidentified. The CDR3 consists of 14 residues. V was trimmed by 7 bases and J by 8 bases, leaving 17 bases between them. The germline gives CDR1 MNHNS, CDR2 SASEGT. MiXCR was run by TCRdb on the reads, yielding one entry per CDR3 protein. The sample has some 900,000 distinct CDR3 sequences, 32% seen once. The chain recombines TRBV6-1 with TRBJ1-4; TRBD1 is a possible D gene (6 bases). Source: cultured CD8+ T cells from PBMCs, taken from culture after CMV antigen stimulation. The TCR comes from a human donor in good health (CMV status not recorded). Some clones in this sample may be carry-over from other donors' samples. In nucleotides, the CDR3 is TGTGCCAGCACCATCGCCGGGACATACGAAAAACTGTTTTTT. Its translation is CASTIAGTYEKLFF.